These 8 T cell receptor beta chains share one sample of origin, sequenced in a study of tumor and adjacent non-tumor tissue in lung cancer. No cell sorting was done before RNA was extracted from the tissue. TCRbeta libraries were built with three rounds of nested PCR, modified from ARM-PCR. TCRdb re-analysed the multiplex PCR reads in MiXCR, keeping a single row per CDR3 protein. The sample carries some 78,000 distinct CDR3 sequences, roughly 80% recorded once. The sequenced sample consisted of lung tumor tissue. These receptors originate from a woman aged 45-59 years with non-small cell lung cancer.

Regarding this clonotype: Because it lacks the conserved phenylalanine or tryptophan at the end, this CDR3 is likely a read error. V and J are TRBV20-1 and TRBJ2-7; D is possibly TRBD2 (5 bases). CDR3 length: 13 residues. CDR1 and CDR2 (germline): DFQATT, SNEGSKA (reference sequence). The V end was cut by 4 bases, the J end by 3 bases, with 13 bases between. CDR3 coding DNA: TGCAGTGCTAATCATTGTGCGGGCTACGAGCAGTACTTA. Protein: CSANHCAGYEQYL.

About this clonotype itself: The junction shows a germline mismatch at one end, possibly a read error. The V and J genes are TRBV12-3 or TRBV12-4 and TRBJ2-2, with no clear D. This CDR3 spans 11 amino acids. CDR3 in DNA: TGTACCAGCAGCTTCCCCTGGGAGCTGTTTTTT. Translation gives CTSSFPWELFF.

Comment on this clonotype: It is likely a read error, because the conserved phenylalanine at the end of the CDR3 is missing. It is unclear where the CDR3 begins or ends on the DNA, so no DNA is shown, and the CDR3 is as TCRdb lists it. V and J are TRBV6-7 and TRBJ2-1; the table assigns TRBD2, which was not confirmed against the DNA. TRBV6-7 is placed among ORFs of uncertain function. The CDR3 region is 15 residues in length, termini included. CDR3 amino acids: CASSFRTSGRDEQFS.

This chain joins TRBV5-6 and TRBJ1-4; no firm D call. The germline V and J ends were trimmed by 3 bases and 7 bases, with 16 bases remaining between them. The CDR3 is made up of 15 amino acids. Germline V gives CDR1 SGHDT, CDR2 YYEEEE. In DNA, the CDR3 is TGTGCCAGCAGCTCCTTACGGGGTTCGGCTGAAAAACTGTTTTTT. This translates into CASSSLRGSAEKLFF.

The chain carries TRBV28 and TRBJ2-7; D unresolved. The CDR3 sequence is 15 residues long. Per the germline V gene, CDR1 is MDHEN and CDR2 is SYDVKM. Written as DNA, the CDR3 is TGTACCATCAGTCCCCCAGGTATAGGGTACGACGAGCAGTACTTC. Protein product: CTISPPGIGYDEQYF.

The J gene is TRBJ2-1, the V gene TRBV29-1, with TRBD2 matching 10 bases. Germline CDR1 reads SQVTM; CDR2 reads ANQGSEA. The CDR3 totals 16 residues. V lost 4 bases, J lost 13 bases, and 19 bases stayed unmatched. The CDR3 spells CSVARPGLAGGGEQFF. In nucleotides, the CDR3 is TGCAGCGTTGCCAGGCCGGGATTAGCGGGAGGCGGTGAACAGTTCTTC.

A remark on this clonotype: Compared with germline, one end of the junction differs, possibly owing to a read error. The J gene is TRBJ1-3, the V gene TRBV28; no clear D gene. The germline gives CDR1 MDHEN, CDR2 SYDVKM. The CDR3 sequence is 16 residues long. The CDR3: CASTPSWKSAGNTIYF. CDR3 sequence (DNA): TGTGCCAGCACCCCTTCTTGGAAAAGCGCTGGAAACACCATATATTTC. The full variable domain, its missing parts supplied by reference TRBV28 and TRBJ1-3, is DVKVTQSSRYLVKRTGEKVFLECVQDMDHENMFWYRQDPGLGLRLIYFSYDVKMKEKGDIPEGYSVSREKKERFSLILESASTNQTSMYLCASTPSWKSAGNTIYFGEGSWLTVV.

The chain uses TRBV20-1 and TRBJ2-1; D gene ambiguous. CDR1 is DFQATT and CDR2 is SNEGSKA in the germline V gene (reference sequence). CDR3 length: 15 residues. Trimming took off 6 bases at V and 0 bases at J, with 15 bases between the two ends. The CDR3 sequence: CSAKKQLISYNEQFF. The CDR3 DNA reads as TGCAGTGCAAAAAAGCAGTTGATCTCCTACAATGAGCAGTTCTTC.